The 19 T cell receptor beta chains below come from one sample, sequenced in a study of T cell responses to AZD1222 COVID-19 vaccine. Sequencing was performed with immunoSEQ multiplex PCR; in TCRdb, only in-frame clones are kept and a portion is missing. In the table there are about 150,000 clones, roughly nine tenths of which are singletons. The sequenced sample was peripheral blood, obtained on day 0 of AZD1222 vaccination. These receptors were taken from an adult in good health.

V usage is TRBV4-2 and J usage is TRBJ2-7; 7 bases align to TRBD2. Germline CDR1 and CDR2: LGHNA and YNFKEQ. There are 14 residues in the CDR3. The V and J ends lost 5 bases and 10 bases, in that order; junction bases with no gene match: 14. The CDR3 sequence is CASSNGIAGTLQYF. The CDR3, as DNA: TGTGCCAGCAGCAACGGTATAGCGGGCACCTTACAGTACTTC.

This sequence joins TRBV18 and TRBJ2-3; D gene unclear. Trimming shortened V by 2 bases and J by 0 bases, and 9 bases separated the two germline ends. The germline V gene encodes CDR1 KGHSH and CDR2 LQKENI. CDR3 length: 15 residues. CDR3 amino acids: CASSPKETSTDTQYF. The CDR3 region has the DNA TGTGCCAGCTCACCAAAGGAGACTAGCACAGATACGCAGTATTTT.

The genes are TRBV10-3 and TRBJ1-1; the D is unclear. The V gene's germline CDR1 is ENHRY and CDR2 SYGVKD. V dropped 6 bases and J dropped 1 base, with 9 bases sitting between them. The CDR3 runs 13 residues. The CDR3 DNA is TGTGCCATCAGGGTAGATCAGAACACTGAAGCTTTCTTT. Amino acid sequence: CAIRVDQNTEAFF.

CDR3 region: CASSQEGQSSYEQYF. The CDR3 nucleotides read TGTGCCAGCAGCCAAGAGGGACAGAGCTCCTACGAGCAGTACTTC. The chain combines TRBV4-2 with TRBJ2-7; 7 nucleotides agree with TRBD1. Germline CDR1 is LGHNA and CDR2 is YNFKEQ. CDR3 size: 15 residues. The trim removed 0 bases at V and 0 bases at J, leaving 2 bases unmatched.

The chain uses TRBV7-2 and TRBJ2-7; D perhaps matches TRBD2 (6 bases). The CDR3 contains 15 residues. Germline CDR1 is SGHTA and CDR2 is FQGNSA. Trimming cost V 1 base and J 2 bases, with 12 bases left between them. The chain's CDR3 is CASSLGGGDPYEQYF. The CDR3 DNA reads TGTGCCAGCAGCTTAGGGGGCGGGGACCCCTACGAGCAGTACTTC.

This chain links TRBV2 with TRBJ1-1, with D possibly matching TRBD1 (6 bases). The CDR3 consists of 14 residues. CDR1 and CDR2 from the germline V gene are SNHLY and FYNNEI. V shed 8 bases and J shed 2 bases, with 15 bases lying between them. CDR3 protein: CASGARTVNTEAFF. The CDR3 coding sequence is TGTGCCAGCGGTGCGCGGACAGTTAACACTGAAGCTTTCTTT. Complete variable domain (other parts from reference TRBV2 and TRBJ1-1): EPEVTQTPSHQVTQMGQEVILRCVPISNHLYFYWYRQILGQKVEFLVSFYNNEISEKSEIFDDQFSVERPDGSNFTLKIRSTKLEDSAMYFCASGARTVNTEAFFGQGTRLTVV.

This clone was recorded only once. This sequence joins TRBV27 and TRBJ2-4; perhaps TRBD2 as D (5 bases). Trimming left V 2 bases short and J 9 bases short, with 11 bases between. The CDR3 is 13 amino acids. The germline CDR1 and CDR2 sequences are MNHEY and SMNVEV (reference sequence). The CDR3 sequence: CASSLAGRGIQYF. The DNA for the CDR3 is TGTGCCAGCAGTTTAGCGGGCCGCGGCATTCAGTACTTC.

Of note for this clone: This same CDR3 is encoded by further DNA sequences in the sample. The chain carries TRBV13 and TRBJ2-7, with D unresolved. Germline V lookup: CDR1 PRHDT, CDR2 FYEKMQ (reference sequence). V was shortened by 4 bases and J by 0 bases, with 4 bases between the two germline ends. This CDR3 has 12 residues. The CDR3 here is CASSSSSYEQYF. In DNA, the CDR3 is TGTGCCAGCAGCTCGAGCTCCTACGAGCAGTACTTC.

This clone came up once. The chain couples TRBV7-3 to TRBJ2-2; 7 nucleotides align to TRBD2. Germline V gene lookup returns CDR1 SGHTA and CDR2 FQGTGA. The length of the CDR3 is 16 residues. With V trimmed by 5 bases and J by 0 bases, 6 bases remained unmatched. The chain's CDR3 is CASSISSGANTGELFF. The CDR3 DNA reads as TGTGCCAGCAGCATCTCCAGCGGGGCGAACACCGGGGAGCTGTTTTTT. The full variable domain, completed using reference TRBV7-3 and TRBJ2-2, is GAGVSQTPSNKVTEKGKYVELRCDPISGHTALYWYRQSLGQGPEFLIYFQGTGAADDSGLPNDRFFAVRPEGSVSTLKIQRTERGDSAVYLCASSISSGANTGELFFGEGSRLTVL.

The CDR3 protein is CASSLGYHVYTF. For the CDR3, the DNA is TGTGCCAGCAGCTTAGGATACCATGTCTACACCTTC. The chain recombines TRBV7-2 with TRBJ1-2; D ambiguous. Looked up from germline, CDR1 is SGHTA and CDR2 is FQGNSA. V lost 1 base to trimming and J lost 10 bases, with 10 bases between them. The CDR3 runs 12 residues. Using reference TRBV7-2 and TRBJ1-2 for the parts outside the CDR3, the full variable domain is GAGVSQSPSNKVTEKGKDVELRCDPISGHTALYWYRQSLGQGLEFLIYFQGNSAPDKSGLPSDRFSAERTGGSVSTLTIQRTQQEDSAVYLCASSLGYHVYTFGSGTRLTVV.

CDR3 in amino acids: CASSGFRVTGELFF. In nucleotides, the CDR3 is TGTGCCAGCAGCGGCTTCAGGGTCACCGGGGAGCTGTTTTTT. The rearrangement links TRBV9 to TRBJ2-2, with a weak D call TRBD1 (5 bases). The CDR3 is 14 amino acids. V lost 3 bases and J 4 bases, leaving 10 bases between the germline ends. Per the germline V gene, CDR1 is SGDLS and CDR2 is YYNGEE.

This rearrangement joins TRBV9 to TRBJ2-2; D may match TRBD1 or TRBD2 (5 bases each). Germline V lookup: CDR1 SGDLS, CDR2 YYNGEE. This CDR3 has 13 amino acids. V shed 3 bases and J shed 8 bases, with 11 bases lying between them. CDR3 loop: CASSEWGTGELFF. For the CDR3, the DNA is TGTGCCAGCAGCGAGTGGGGGACGGGGGAGCTGTTTTTT.

The chain is built from TRBV18 and TRBJ1-1; TRBD1 matches 8 bases. This CDR3 is 15 amino acids long. V shed 2 bases and J 6 bases; nucleotides not matched to a gene: 8. In germline, CDR1 is KGHSH, CDR2 LQKENI. The CDR3 here is CASSPSGQGSAEAFF. In DNA, the CDR3 is TGTGCCAGCTCACCAAGCGGACAGGGAAGCGCTGAAGCTTTCTTT.

The chain uses TRBV7-9 and TRBJ2-5; the D is unclear. The CDR3 length is 14 residues. V was clipped by 1 base and J by 5 bases, with 11 bases between them. CDR1 and CDR2 from the germline V gene are SEHNR and FQNEAQ (reference sequence). The CDR3: CASSLVPGTETQYF. In DNA, the CDR3 is TGTGCCAGCAGCTTAGTCCCGGGCACGGAGACCCAGTACTTC.

V gene TRBV5-6 combines with J gene TRBJ1-1; no definite D call. The CDR3 length is 15 residues. CDR1 is SGHDT, CDR2 YYEEEE, per germline. V lost 2 bases and J lost 1, with 12 bases in between. The CDR3 here is CASSFLNEGNTEAFF. CDR3 bases: TGTGCCAGCAGCTTCCTAAATGAGGGGAACACTGAAGCTTTCTTT.

The chain combines TRBV4-2 with TRBJ1-6; unclear D gene. This CDR3 contains 14 residues. The V and J ends lost 1 base and 7 bases respectively, with 8 bases between them. Germline V CDR1 and CDR2: LGHNA, YNFKEQ. The CDR3 DNA reads TGTGCCAGCAGCCAAGTTTCCGTAAATTCACCCCTCCACTTT. Protein: CASSQVSVNSPLHF.

This clone was observed a single time. The gene calls are TRBV5-6 and TRBJ2-5; 11 positions match TRBD2. CDR3 size: 15 residues. The ends lost 3 bases at V and 4 bases at J; junction bases unmatched: 5. Germline V CDR1 and CDR2: SGHDT, YYEEEE. This CDR3 reads CASSWVTSGAETQYF. The DNA for the CDR3 is TGTGCCAGCAGCTGGGTGACTAGCGGGGCAGAGACCCAGTACTTC.

The count of this clone is one. This chain uses TRBV6-1 with TRBJ1-5; maybe TRBD1 (5 bases). V was cut by 0 bases and J by 1 base, with 10 bases left in between. Germline V gene sequence: CDR1 MNHNS, CDR2 SASEGT. The CDR3 extends over 16 amino acids. CDR3 amino acids: CASSEASGGSNQPQHF. In DNA, the CDR3 is TGTGCCAGCAGTGAAGCATCTGGGGGGAGCAATCAGCCCCAGCATTTT.

The chain couples TRBV3-1 (or the pseudogene TRBV3-2) to TRBJ2-3, with TRBD2 matching 8 bases. This CDR3 region has 18 residues. Germline loops: CDR1 LGHDT, CDR2 YNNKEL (reference sequence). The V and J ends lost 0 bases and 2 bases, in that order; junction bases with no gene match: 10. For the CDR3, the DNA is TGTGCCAGCAGCCAAGAGTTGGTGTCGGGGGGGCTCACAGATACGCAGTATTTT. It is translated as CASSQELVSGGLTDTQYF.